These T cell receptor beta chains were read from a single sample in a study of blood T cell repertoires in COVID-19. This table comes from immunoSEQ multiplex PCR, and its TCRdb copy is limited to in-frame clones, with some not included. The table records nearly 40,000 clones, about four fifths of them present only once. Sequencing input: peripheral blood. Source of these receptors: a man older than 75 with active or convalescent COVID-19. Each CDR3 is given with its conserved first and last residue. The D gene is left open where the match is weak. Size is omitted from some rows. Given values are once, few, many or a class for expanded clones.

V gene	J gene	clone size	D gene	CDR3 length	CDR3 DNA	CDR3 protein
TRBV10-3	TRBJ1-1	.	TRBD1	14	TGTGCCATCAGGACAGGGACGGAAAACACTGAAGCTTTCTTT	CAIRTGTENTEAFF
TRBV7-3	TRBJ1-6	.	.	13	TGTGCCAGCAGCCAAGCATTAAATTCACCCCTCCACTTT	CASSQALNSPLHF
TRBV11-1	TRBJ1-5	.	.	13	TGTGCCAGCAGCTTAGATTCTCGGCAGCCCCAGCATTTT	CASSLDSRQPQHF
TRBV5-8	TRBJ1-3	.	.	15	TGTGCCAGCAGCTTGGCTAGGGGGTATGGAAACACCATATATTTT	CASSLARGYGNTIYF
TRBV13	TRBJ1-1	.	TRBD1	14	TGTGCCAGCAGCTTATTACAGGGGACTACTGAAGCTTTCTTT	CASSLLQGTTEAFF
TRBV5-8	TRBJ1-1	.	.	15	TGTGCCAGCAGCTTGACAGGGTTAGGGAACACTGAAGCTTTCTTT	CASSLTGLGNTEAFF
TRBV28	TRBJ1-5	few	.	12	TGTGCCAGCAGTTTATTCGGTCAGCCCCAGCATTTT	CASSLFGQPQHF
TRBV5-1	TRBJ2-7	.	.	14	TGCGCCAGCAGCTTGTCTGGCGGGACCTACGAGCAGTACTTC	CASSLSGGTYEQYF
TRBV19	TRBJ1-1	.	.	13	TGTGCCAGTAGTAGGCAGGGAAACTCTGAAGCTTTCTTT	CASSRQGNSEAFF
TRBV28	TRBJ2-7	.	TRBD1	17	TGTGCCAGCATGGGAGCCCTCTTCGGGACAGGGATCGAAGAGCAGTACTTC	CASMGALFGTGIEEQYF
TRBV5-1	TRBJ2-6	once	.	14	TGCGCCAGCACTCTCGGCTCTGGGGCCAACGTCCTGACTTTC	CASTLGSGANVLTF
TRBV6-5	TRBJ2-7	.	TRBD2	14	TGTGCCAGCAGAACGGGGGGGGATAAGAACGAGCAGTACTTC	CASRTGGDKNEQYF
TRBV2	TRBJ1-3	.	TRBD1	15	TGTGCCAGCAGTGAGGGACAGCGCTCTGGAAACACCATATATTTT	CASSEGQRSGNTIYF
TRBV28	TRBJ1-3	once	.	16	TGTGCCAGCAGTAAATTCCGGACAGTCTCTGGAAACACCATATATTTT	CASSKFRTVSGNTIYF
TRBV3-1/TRBV3-2	TRBJ2-7	.	TRBD2	14	TGTGCCAGCAGCCGAACTAGCGGAACCTACGAGCAGTACTTC	CASSRTSGTYEQYF
TRBV3-1/TRBV3-2	TRBJ1-1	.	.	15	TGTGCCAGCAGCCTCAGACAGGTGGCGAACACTGAAGCTTTCTTT	CASSLRQVANTEAFF
TRBV9	TRBJ1-4	.	.	15	TGTGCCAGCAGCGTAGGGCTCACAACTAATGAAAAACTGTTTTTT	CASSVGLTTNEKLFF
TRBV5-4	TRBJ2-1	.	.	13	TGTGCCAGCAGCTATCGGGATAACAATGAGCAGTTCTTC	CASSYRDNNEQFF
TRBV6-2/TRBV6-3	TRBJ1-5	.	TRBD1	16	TGTGCCAGCAGTCCAGGGGGATGGGATTCTGGTCAGCCCCAGCATTTT	CASSPGGWDSGQPQHF
TRBV25-1	TRBJ1-3	.	TRBD1	15	TGTGCCAGCAGTGAGGACAGGACAGGGGGAAACACCATATATTTT	CASSEDRTGGNTIYF
TRBV27	TRBJ1-2	.	.	13	TGTGCCAGCAGTTTTACGTCGGGGTATGGCTACACCTTC	CASSFTSGYGYTF
TRBV3-1/TRBV3-2	TRBJ1-2	.	.	12	TGTGCCAGCCGAGCAGGGGCGGATGGCTACACCTTC	CASRAGADGYTF
TRBV7-2	TRBJ2-3	.	TRBD2	17	TGTGCCAGCAGCTTAGCTCTGGCTAGCGGGGGGGTGAATACGCAGTATTTT	CASSLALASGGVNTQYF
TRBV5-1	TRBJ2-7	.	TRBD1	20	TGCGCCAGCAGCTTGGGCCGGTGGGGGACAGGGGGCTCCTGGTCCTACGAGCAGTACTTC	CASSLGRWGTGGSWSYEQYF
TRBV18	TRBJ1-6	few	.	15	TGTGCCAGCTCACCCTCGGGTTCCTATAATTCACCCCTCCACTTT	CASSPSGSYNSPLHF
TRBV15	TRBJ2-1	.	TRBD2	16	TGTGCCACCAGCAGAGATCTCGGGGGGGCCCACAATGAGCAGTTCTTC	CATSRDLGGAHNEQFF
TRBV5-1	TRBJ2-7	.	.	14	TGCGCCAGCAGCATACAGGTCAGGGCCCGGGAGCAGTACTTC	CASSIQVRAREQYF